This paragraph covers one TCR beta chain sequence. The data stem from a study of OX40 agonist ivuxolimab in advanced cancers. At the level of the study: It was ivuxolimab, an agonistic anti-OX40 (CD134) antibody, that patients were treated with. Participants averaged approximately 65 years of age (range about 23 to 90) and were roughly 83% male.

From germline, CDR1 is SEHNR and CDR2 FQNEAQ (reference sequence). CDR3 length equals 14 residues. V lost 5 bases and J lost 2; bases outside the gene matches: 6. Sequencing was performed with immunoSEQ multiplex PCR; in TCRdb, only in-frame clones are kept and a portion is missing. Of around 65,000 clones listed, about 85% are singletons. J is TRBJ2-7 and V is TRBV7-9, with TRBD1 identical over 7 bases. This TCR came from an adult with an advanced solid tumor such as melanoma, head and neck, liver or kidney cancer. Sequencing used CD4+ or CD8+ T cells sorted from blood, obtained in a trial of the OX40 agonist ivuxolimab. The CDR3 DNA reads as TGTGCCAGCAGCCCGACAGGGTTGCCCTACGAGCAGTACTTC. Protein product: CASSPTGLPYEQYF. The complete variable domain, with remaining parts taken from reference TRBV7-9 and TRBJ2-7, reads DTGVSQNPRHKITKRGQNVTFRCDPISEHNRLYWYRQTLGQGPEFLTYFQNEAQLEKSRLLSDRFSAERPKGSFSTLEIQRTEQGDSAMYLCASSPTGLPYEQYFGPGTRLTVT.